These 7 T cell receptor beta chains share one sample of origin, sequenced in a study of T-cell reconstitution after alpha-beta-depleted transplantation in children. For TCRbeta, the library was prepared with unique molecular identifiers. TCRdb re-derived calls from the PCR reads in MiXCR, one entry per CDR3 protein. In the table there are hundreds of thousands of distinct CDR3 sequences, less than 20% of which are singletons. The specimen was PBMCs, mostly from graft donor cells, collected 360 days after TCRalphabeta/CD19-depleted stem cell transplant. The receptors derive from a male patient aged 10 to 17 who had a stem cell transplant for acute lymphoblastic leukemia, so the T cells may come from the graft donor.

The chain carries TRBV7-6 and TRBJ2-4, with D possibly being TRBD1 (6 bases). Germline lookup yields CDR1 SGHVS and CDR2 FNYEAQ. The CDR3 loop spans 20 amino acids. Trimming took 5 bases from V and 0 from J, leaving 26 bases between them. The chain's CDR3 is CASSQIGGQPWRLAKNIQYF. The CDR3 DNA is TGTGCCAGCAGCCAGATAGGGGGTCAGCCGTGGCGTCTAGCCAAAAACATTCAGTACTTC.

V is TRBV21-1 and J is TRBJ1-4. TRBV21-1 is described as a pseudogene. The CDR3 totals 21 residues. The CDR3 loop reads CASSKDSMGNLIRATNEKLFF. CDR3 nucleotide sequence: TGTGCCAGCAGCAAAGACTCTATGGGGAATCTCATCAGGGCAACTAATGAAAAACTGTTTTTT.

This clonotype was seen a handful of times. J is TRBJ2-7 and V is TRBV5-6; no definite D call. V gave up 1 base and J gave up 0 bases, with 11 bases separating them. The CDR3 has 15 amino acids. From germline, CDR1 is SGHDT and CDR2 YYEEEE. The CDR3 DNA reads TGTGCCAGCAGCTTGAGTCTGTGGAGCTCCTACGAGCAGTACTTC. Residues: CASSLSLWSSYEQYF.

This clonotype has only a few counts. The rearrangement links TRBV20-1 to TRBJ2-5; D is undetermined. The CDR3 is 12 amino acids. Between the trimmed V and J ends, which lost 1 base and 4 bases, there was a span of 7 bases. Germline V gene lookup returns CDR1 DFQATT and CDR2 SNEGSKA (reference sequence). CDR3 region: CSARVPAETQYF. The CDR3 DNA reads TGCAGTGCTAGAGTTCCGGCAGAGACCCAGTACTTC.

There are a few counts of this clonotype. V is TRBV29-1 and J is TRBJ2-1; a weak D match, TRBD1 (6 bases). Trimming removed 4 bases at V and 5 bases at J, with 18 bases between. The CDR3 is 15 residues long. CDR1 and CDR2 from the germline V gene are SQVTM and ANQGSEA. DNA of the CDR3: TGCAGCGTTGGGTGGGGGCGGGTGGCCCACAATGAGCAGTTCTTC. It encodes CSVGWGRVAHNEQFF.

CDR3 nucleotides: TGTGCCAGCAGTGAAGAAGGGGGCGCGGCAGCCGCTTACACTGAAGCTTTCTTT. Protein product: CASSEEGGAAAAYTEAFF. This rearrangement joins TRBV6-1 to TRBJ1-1, with TRBD1 matching over 7 bases. The germline V gene encodes CDR1 MNHNS and CDR2 SASEGT. The J segment lost 3 bases and the V segment lost 1 base, leaving 14 bases of the junction unmatched. This CDR3 spans 18 amino acids.

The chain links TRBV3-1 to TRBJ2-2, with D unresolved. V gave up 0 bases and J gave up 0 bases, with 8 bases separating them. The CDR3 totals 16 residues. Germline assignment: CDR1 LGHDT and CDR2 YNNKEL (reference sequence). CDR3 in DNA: TGTGCCAGCAGCCAAGAATCCACGGCGAACACCGGGGAGCTGTTTTTT. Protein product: CASSQESTANTGELFF.